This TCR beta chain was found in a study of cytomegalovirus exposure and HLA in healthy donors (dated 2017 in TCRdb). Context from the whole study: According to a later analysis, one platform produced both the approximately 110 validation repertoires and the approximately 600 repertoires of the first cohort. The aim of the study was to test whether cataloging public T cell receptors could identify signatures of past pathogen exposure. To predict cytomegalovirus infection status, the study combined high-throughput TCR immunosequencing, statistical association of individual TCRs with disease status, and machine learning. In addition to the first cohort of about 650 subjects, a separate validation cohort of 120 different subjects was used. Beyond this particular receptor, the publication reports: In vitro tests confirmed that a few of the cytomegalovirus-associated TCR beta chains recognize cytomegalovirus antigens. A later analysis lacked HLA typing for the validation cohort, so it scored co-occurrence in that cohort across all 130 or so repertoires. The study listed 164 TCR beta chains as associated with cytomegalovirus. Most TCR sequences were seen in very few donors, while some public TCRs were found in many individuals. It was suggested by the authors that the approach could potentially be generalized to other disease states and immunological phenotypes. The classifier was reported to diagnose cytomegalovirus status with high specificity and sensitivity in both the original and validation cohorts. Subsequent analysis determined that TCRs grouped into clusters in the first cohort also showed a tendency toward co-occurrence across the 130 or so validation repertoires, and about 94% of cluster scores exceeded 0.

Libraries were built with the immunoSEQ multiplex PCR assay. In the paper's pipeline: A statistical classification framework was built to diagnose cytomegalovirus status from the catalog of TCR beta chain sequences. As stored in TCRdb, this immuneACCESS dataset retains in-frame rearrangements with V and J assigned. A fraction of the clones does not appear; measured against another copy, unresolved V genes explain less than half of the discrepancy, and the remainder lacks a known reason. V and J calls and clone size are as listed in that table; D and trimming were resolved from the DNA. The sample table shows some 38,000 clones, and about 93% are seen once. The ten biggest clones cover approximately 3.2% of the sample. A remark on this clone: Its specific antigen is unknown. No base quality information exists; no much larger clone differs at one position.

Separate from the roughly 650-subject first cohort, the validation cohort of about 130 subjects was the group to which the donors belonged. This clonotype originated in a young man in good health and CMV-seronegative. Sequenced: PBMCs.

The nucleotide sequence is TGCGCCAGCAGTGAGCTAAATGAGCAGTTCTTC. This translates into CASSELNEQFF. Rearrangement joined TRBV10-2 to TRBJ2-1; the D gene cannot be named for sure. The CDR3 numbers 11 residues from cysteine through phenylalanine. The CDR3 DNA has 33 bases and is translated from base 1. The CDR1 and CDR2 encoded by the germline V gene are WSHSY and SAAADI. V is pared back by 2 bases and J by 7 bases, with 3 bases lying between the germline termini.